Sequencing of this T cell receptor beta chain was carried out in a study of identical twins (dated by TCRdb to between 2015 and 2016). Turning to the overall study: To test whether fetal clonotypes persist, the study used deep sequencing on TCR alpha and beta repertoires from monozygotic twins, unrelated adults of various ages, and cord blood. Replicate twin experiments were performed at different times using different library preparation protocols to rule out contamination.

The paper as a whole reports these results and caveats: Because the same donors could not be followed over many years, the conclusions depended on cross-sectional statistical analysis. Out-of-frame TCR alpha sharing in monozygotic twins was systematically underestimated by recombination models, whereas sharing between unrelated individuals was in agreement with the recombination models. A weaker excess of twin sharing was found in beta out-of-frame sequences because the signal-to-noise ratio was lowered by fewer shared sequences. Compared with coincidental sharing between unrelated individuals, out-of-frame TCR alpha sequences shared between twins had an excess of sequences with low generation probability. Invariant T cells such as MAIT and iNKT could partly confound zero-insertion analyses, although diverse VJ usage argued against such confounding for most clonotypes. Fewer insertions were carried by abundant cord blood beta clonotypes; a weaker similar trend was observed in young adult naive repertoires, while no such trend was observed in memory repertoires.

The trim is 5 bases for V and 5 bases for J, with a gap of 0 bases between the germline ends. CDR1 and CDR2 are drawn from the germline V gene (reference sequence): PRHDT, FYEKMQ. The CDR3 holds 10 amino acids from the cysteine to the phenylalanine. The only DNA kept is the CDR3, 30 bases in frame from the first base. Only healthy Caucasian donors were included. Using Miltenyi CD45RO+ enrichment and human naive T-cell isolation kits, memory (CD45RO+) and naive T cells were isolated from PBMC. Points on this clonotype: The clone's antigen remains unknown. There are no base qualities to consult, and no much larger clone falls within one base.

Libraries were built with 5' RACE. TCRdb records Illumina HiSeq 2000 as the sequencer. A universal primer binding site was introduced by template switching, and a unique molecular identifier was present in the final cDNA, enabling accurate counting of TCR cDNA molecules. Specific primers in the conserved constant-segment region were used to synthesize first-strand cDNA for the TCR alpha and beta chains. To control for contamination, every cDNA library carried two barcodes: a SMART-Mk sample barcode plus Illumina barcodes. TruSeq adapter sequences along with Illumina sample barcodes were introduced in two successive PCR steps. Sequencing of the TCR alpha and beta cDNA libraries was done on the Illumina HiSeq platform using custom primers. As for how the authors treated the data: Raw reads were processed with MiGEC to extract unique molecular identifiers, and MiXCR was used to determine CDR3 positions. Recombination models were inferred per individual with the repgenHMM and IGoR tools using an EM algorithm. The analysis of shared clonotypes was done with the tcR package in R, with sharing normalized by the product of cloneset sizes. To study raw recombination without the effects of thymic and clonal selection, out-of-frame nonproductive sequences were analyzed. TCRdb reanalyzed the raw reads on its own, using fastp at Q25 for trimming and MiXCR for clone calling, and kept in-frame beta chains. Each entry is one CDR3 protein sequence, shown with its most common DNA and genes. V and J calls and clone size were set by TCRdb, not the authors. This sample gives 100,000 or so distinct CDR3 sequences in total; 4.5% to 6.5% of them show up just once. The ten most abundant clones make up 10% to 15% of the sample.

The chain uses TRBV13 and TRBJ2-2; no D gene call is confident. The sequence came from a woman in her fifties or sixties in good health. Sequences were obtained from memory T cells sorted from blood. The sample's cell subset or site label is to be understood as: CD45RO+ enriched T cells. The CDR3 is CASSTGELFF. The base sequence is TGTGCCAGCAGCACCGGGGAGCTGTTTTTT. Extended through the reference TRBV13 and TRBJ2-2 proteins, this CDR3 yields the full variable domain: AAGVIQSPRHLIKEKRETATLKCYPIPRHDTVYWYQQGPGQDPQFLISFYEKMQSDKGSIPDRFSAQQFSDYHSELNMSSLELGDSALYFCASSTGELFFGEGSRLTVL.